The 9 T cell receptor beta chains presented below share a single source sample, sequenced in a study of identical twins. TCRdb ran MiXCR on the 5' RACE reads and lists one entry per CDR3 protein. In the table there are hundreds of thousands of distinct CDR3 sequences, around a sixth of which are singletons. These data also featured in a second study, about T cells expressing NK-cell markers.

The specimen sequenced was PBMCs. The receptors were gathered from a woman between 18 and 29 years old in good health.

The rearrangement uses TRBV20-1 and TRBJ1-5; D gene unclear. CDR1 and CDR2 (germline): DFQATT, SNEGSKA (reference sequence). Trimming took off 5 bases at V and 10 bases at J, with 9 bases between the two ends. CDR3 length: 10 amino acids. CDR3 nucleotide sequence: TGCAGTGCTGGGAGGGAACCCCAGCATTTT. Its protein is CSAGREPQHF.

CDR3 loop: CASSPTPGAYEQYF. The DNA of the CDR3 is TGTGCCAGCTCACCAACCCCTGGCGCCTACGAGCAGTACTTC. V usage is TRBV18 and J usage is TRBJ2-7; D gene unclear. Looked up from germline, CDR1 is KGHSH and CDR2 is LQKENI. This CDR3 spans 14 amino acids. V was pared by 2 bases and J by 2 bases, with 10 bases between.

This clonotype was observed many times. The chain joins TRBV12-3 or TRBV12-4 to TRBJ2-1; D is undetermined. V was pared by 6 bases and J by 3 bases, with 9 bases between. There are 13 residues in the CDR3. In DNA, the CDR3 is TGTGCCAGCAGGAAATCAAACTACAATGAGCAGTTCTTC. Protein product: CASRKSNYNEQFF.

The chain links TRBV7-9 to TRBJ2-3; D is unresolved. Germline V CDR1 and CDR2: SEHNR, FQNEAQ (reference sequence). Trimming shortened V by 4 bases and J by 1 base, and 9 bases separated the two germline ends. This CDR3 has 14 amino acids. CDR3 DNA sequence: TGTGCCAGCAGCTCTCCGACGGGCACAGATACGCAGTATTTT. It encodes CASSSPTGTDTQYF. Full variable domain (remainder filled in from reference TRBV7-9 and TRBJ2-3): DTGVSQNPRHKITKRGQNVTFRCDPISEHNRLYWYRQTLGQGPEFLTYFQNEAQLEKSRLLSDRFSAERPKGSFSTLEIQRTEQGDSAMYLCASSSPTGTDTQYFGPGTRLTVL.

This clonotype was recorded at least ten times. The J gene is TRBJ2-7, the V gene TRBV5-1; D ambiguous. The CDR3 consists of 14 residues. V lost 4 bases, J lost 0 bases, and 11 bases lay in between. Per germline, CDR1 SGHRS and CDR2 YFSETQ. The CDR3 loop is CASSPLGRSYEQYF. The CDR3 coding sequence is TGCGCCAGCAGCCCCCTGGGCCGCTCCTACGAGCAGTACTTC.

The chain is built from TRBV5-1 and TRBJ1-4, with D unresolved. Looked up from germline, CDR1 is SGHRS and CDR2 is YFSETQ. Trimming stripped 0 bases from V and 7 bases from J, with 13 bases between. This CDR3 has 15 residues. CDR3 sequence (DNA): TGCGCCAGCAGCTTGGGGCCAACCCAGGCTGAAAAACTGTTTTTT. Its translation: CASSLGPTQAEKLFF.

The CDR3 DNA reads TGTGCCAGCAGCAGGGGACAGGGATTTTTCGAGCAGTACTTC. As protein: CASSRGQGFFEQYF. The rearrangement uses TRBV5-5 and TRBJ2-7; 9 bases line up with TRBD1. Germline V gene lookup returns CDR1 SGHKS and CDR2 YYEKEE (reference sequence). The V gene end was trimmed by 4 bases and the J gene end by 6 bases; junction bases not matched to a gene: 8. The CDR3 totals 14 residues.

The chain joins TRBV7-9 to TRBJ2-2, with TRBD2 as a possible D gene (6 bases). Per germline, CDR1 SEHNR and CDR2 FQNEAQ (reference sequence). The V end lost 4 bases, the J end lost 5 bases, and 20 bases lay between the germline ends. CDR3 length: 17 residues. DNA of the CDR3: TGTGCCAGCAGCTCCGACCGTTCGGAGGGGTTGACCGGGGAGCTGTTTTTT. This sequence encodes CASSSDRSEGLTGELFF. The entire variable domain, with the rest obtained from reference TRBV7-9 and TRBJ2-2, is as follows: DTGVSQNPRHKITKRGQNVTFRCDPISEHNRLYWYRQTLGQGPEFLTYFQNEAQLEKSRLLSDRFSAERPKGSFSTLEIQRTEQGDSAMYLCASSSDRSEGLTGELFFGEGSRLTVL.

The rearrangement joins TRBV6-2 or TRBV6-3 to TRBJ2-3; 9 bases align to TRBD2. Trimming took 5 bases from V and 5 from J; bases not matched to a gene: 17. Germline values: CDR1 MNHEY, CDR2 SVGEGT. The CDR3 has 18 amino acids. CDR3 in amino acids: CASSPNPGTSNRKDTQYF. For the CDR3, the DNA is TGTGCCAGCAGTCCTAACCCCGGGACTAGCAATCGAAAAGATACGCAGTATTTT.